The 29 T cell receptor beta chains reported below all come from one sample, sequenced in a study of tumor-infiltrating lymphocytes in primary liver carcinoma. A primer matching the constant region was used to make TCR beta cDNA from around 460 ng of total RNA. Three-round nested multiplex PCR performed with slightly modified ARM-PCR produced the TCR beta libraries. TRBV1-TRBV30 forward primers paired with a C-beta reverse primer drove the first two PCR rounds, about 9 cycles each. MiXCR, run by TCRdb on the multiplex PCR reads, gives a single entry per CDR3 protein. Of hundreds of thousands of distinct CDR3 sequences listed, about 60% are singletons. Unsorted whole blood supplied the blood RNA, and germline DNA was isolated too. Sequencing used peripheral blood. The receptor source for this set is a man in his forties with primary liver carcinoma and hepatitis B virus infection.

The rearrangement joins TRBV5-8 to TRBJ1-5, with 7 positions matching TRBD1. Trimming at V came to 0 bases and at J to 5 bases, leaving 5 bases not matched to a gene. The length of the CDR3 is 15 residues. Germline V CDR1 and CDR2: SGHTS, YDEGEE. The CDR3 here is CASSLGRQGDQPQHF. The CDR3 region has the DNA TGTGCCAGCAGCTTGGGCCGTCAGGGGGATCAGCCCCAGCATTTT.

About this clonotype: A much larger clone lies a single base off, so this may be a read error. The chain couples TRBV4-1 to TRBJ2-1, with D unresolved. CDR1 MGHRA and CDR2 YSYEKL come from the germline V gene. CDR3 size: 18 residues. V lost 0 bases and J 3 bases, leaving 18 bases between the germline ends. CDR3 region: CASSQDHNIRWGYNEQFF. The CDR3 region has the DNA TGCGCCAGCAGCCAAGATCATAACATCCGGTGGGGCTACAATGAGCAGTTCTTC.

The rearrangement links TRBV20-1 to TRBJ2-1, with 8 nucleotides matching TRBD2. The V and J ends lost 3 bases and 7 bases, in that order; junction bases with no gene match: 8. The CDR3 spans 14 residues. The germline CDR1 and CDR2 sequences are DFQATT and SNEGSKA (reference sequence). CDR3 sequence reads: CSASFRTSINEQFF. CDR3 nucleotide sequence: TGCAGTGCTAGTTTCCGGACTAGCATTAATGAGCAGTTCTTC.

This clonotype was seen a handful of times. J is TRBJ1-2 and V is TRBV6-5, with D tentatively TRBD1 (5 bases). V lost 11 bases and J 0 bases, leaving 19 bases between the germline ends. Looked up from germline, CDR1 is MNHEY and CDR2 is SVGAGI. The CDR3 has 15 residues. In DNA, the CDR3 is TGTGCCGTCGGAGGGACCCTGGGACCTAACTATGGCTACACCTTC. The encoded protein is CAVGGTLGPNYGYTF.

To note about this clonotype: This could be a read error, since a much larger clone is one nucleotide away. This CDR3 is missing its conserved last phenylalanine or tryptophan, likely due to a read error. The genes are TRBV4-2 and TRBJ2-7, with TRBD2 as a possible D gene (7 bases). The CDR3 consists of 15 residues. V gave up 8 bases and J gave up 0 bases, with 17 bases separating them. CDR1 and CDR2 from the germline V gene are LGHNA and YNFKEQ. The CDR3 sequence: CASALGGDGSYEQYI. In DNA form, the CDR3 reads TGTGCCAGCGCCCTAGGGGGGGACGGCTCCTACGAGCAGTACATC.

This chain links TRBV29-1 with TRBJ2-3, with 11 bases fitting TRBD2. The V gene's germline CDR1 is SQVTM and CDR2 ANQGSEA. The CDR3 contains 15 residues. V gave up 3 bases and J gave up 8 bases; unmatched junction bases: 10. The CDR3 DNA reads as TGCAGCGTTGAGGTAGTAGCGGGAGGGTTAGTTACGCAGTATTTT. Its translation: CSVEVVAGGLVTQYF.

The genes are TRBV5-1 and TRBJ2-1; 7 positions agree with TRBD2. The CDR3 has 16 amino acids. Germline V lookup: CDR1 SGHRS, CDR2 YFSETQ. Trimming removed 3 bases from V and 0 bases from J; junction bases left unmatched: 6. The DNA of the CDR3 is TGCGCCAGCAGCTATTCCGGACTAGGCTCCTACAATGAGCAGTTCTTC. Translating it yields CASSYSGLGSYNEQFF.

As for this clonotype: A much larger clone lies one base from this, so it may be a read error. This chain connects TRBV6-1 to TRBJ2-1, with D possibly being TRBD2 (5 bases). The germline CDR1 and CDR2 sequences are MNHNS and SASEGT. This CDR3 has 16 amino acids. Trimming removed 10 bases from V and 1 base from J, with 20 bases in between. The CDR3 here is CANHARAGLSYNEQFF. The CDR3 DNA sequence: TGTGCCAACCATGCCCGGGCGGGCCTTTCCTACAATGAGCAGTTCTTC.

This chain connects TRBV11-2 to TRBJ2-7; 12 nucleotides line up with TRBD1. CDR3 size: 16 residues. After removal of 2 bases from V and 7 bases from J, the junction contained 9 bases not matched to a gene. CDR1 and CDR2 (germline): SGHAT, FQNNGV. CDR3 loop: CASSLNPGQGAREQYF. CDR3 nucleotides: TGTGCCAGCAGCTTAAATCCGGGACAGGGGGCGAGGGAGCAGTACTTC.

Details on this clonotype: At one of its ends the junction is not consistent with the germline gene, which may arise from a read error. This sequence joins TRBV5-1 and TRBJ2-5, with D possibly matching TRBD2 (6 bases). CDR3 length: 15 amino acids. CDR1 is SGHRS and CDR2 is YFSETQ in the germline V gene. This CDR3 is CASSERGTSQETKYF. CDR3 sequence (DNA): TGCGCCAGCAGCGAACGGGGTACTAGCCAAGAGACCAAGTACTTC.

For this clonotype: A much larger clone is a single base away; this may be a read error. The chain employs TRBV6-5 and TRBJ2-3; D perhaps matches TRBD1 (6 bases). Germline CDR1 and CDR2: MNHEY and SVGAGI. The CDR3 loop spans 14 amino acids. The ends were cut back, 5 bases at V and 4 bases at J, with 13 bases in the middle. The CDR3 sequence is CASSPGHHADTQYF. CDR3 in DNA: TGTGCCAGCAGTCCGGGACACCACGCAGATACGCAGTATTTT.

About this clonotype itself: Its ends do not fully match the called genes, so a read error is possible. The chain recombines TRBV12-3 or TRBV12-4 with TRBJ2-3, with D unresolved. The length of the CDR3 is 16 residues. The CDR3 DNA follows: TGTGCCAACAGTTTCGGGCCACATCGCAGCACAGATACGCAGTATTTT. It specifies CANSFGPHRSTDTQYF.

In the case of this clonotype: Possible read error: a much larger clone is one base away. This CDR3 is missing its conserved last phenylalanine or tryptophan, likely due to a read error. V usage is TRBV5-5 and J usage is TRBJ2-7, with 8 bases lining up with TRBD2. V shed 1 base and J 5 bases; nucleotides not matched to a gene: 5. The CDR3 is 14 residues long. CDR1 SGHKS and CDR2 YYEKEE come from the germline V gene (reference sequence). The chain's CDR3 is CASSLIAGTDEQYL. The CDR3 DNA is TGTGCCAGCAGCTTGATAGCGGGAACAGACGAGCAGTACCTC.

Note on this clonotype: A much larger clone differs by one base, so this may be a read error. The chain employs TRBV10-3 and TRBJ2-1; the D gene is possibly TRBD1 (6 bases). There are 12 residues in the CDR3. Trimming cost V 2 bases and J 12 bases, with 11 bases left between them. In germline, CDR1 is ENHRY, CDR2 SYGVKD. This CDR3 is CAISERGSVQFF. CDR3 in DNA: TGTGCCATCAGTGAGAGGGGGAGCGTGCAGTTCTTC.

Worth noting for this clonotype: The missing conserved phenylalanine or tryptophan at the end of this CDR3 makes a read error likely. The gene calls are TRBV4-2 and TRBJ2-1; 9 bases are a match to TRBD1. Germline trimming cut 1 base from V and 8 bases from J; bases unmatched to any gene: 9. The CDR3 covers 16 residues. Germline-derived CDR1 and CDR2 are LGHNA and YNFKEQ. CDR3: CASSQVRTGVSDEQFL. CDR3 in DNA: TGTGCCAGCAGCCAAGTGAGGACAGGGGTTTCTGATGAGCAGTTCCTC.

To note about this clonotype: A read error may explain this, as a much larger clone is one base away. The final CDR3 position lacks the conserved phenylalanine or tryptophan, pointing to a likely read error. CDR3 coding DNA: TGTGCCAGCAGTAACAGGGGCGGCCCTTCACCCCTCCACATT. As protein: CASSNRGGPSPLHI. J is TRBJ1-6 and V is TRBV12-3 or TRBV12-4; 7 nucleotides agree with TRBD1. The CDR3 contains 14 residues. Unmatched junction bases numbered 7, after V lost 5 bases and J lost 9 bases.

The genes are TRBV6-7 and TRBJ1-5, with 10 bases matching TRBD1. TRBV6-7 is annotated as an ORF whose role is uncertain. The CDR3 runs 17 residues. V gave up 0 bases and J gave up 11 bases; unmatched junction bases: 13. CDR3 coding DNA: TGTGCCAGCAGTTACTCAGACAGGGGGCGCGTTCTAGAGTCCCAGCATTTT. Its protein is CASSYSDRGRVLESQHF.

The genes are TRBV7-8 and TRBJ2-7, with D possibly TRBD2 on 5 matching bases. Germline CDR1 and CDR2: SGHVS and FQNEAQ. V lost 5 bases, J lost 3 bases, and 17 bases lay in between. The CDR3 has 15 amino acids. The CDR3 bases are TGTGCCAGCAGCGCGTCTAGCTGGAGTATCTACGAGCAGTACTTC. This sequence encodes CASSASSWSIYEQYF.

On this clonotype: A much larger clone differs by one base, so this may be a read error. This chain links TRBV6-1 with TRBJ2-7; D is perhaps TRBD2 (5 bases). Germline V gene lookup returns CDR1 MNHNS and CDR2 SASEGT. The CDR3 consists of 14 residues. Trimming removed 2 bases at V and 1 base at J, with 9 bases between. The CDR3 DNA reads TGTGCCAGCAGTGAAATCGGGGTTTCCTACGAGCAGTACTTC. It is translated as CASSEIGVSYEQYF.

This clonotype was found many times. The chain uses TRBV6-6 and TRBJ1-5; TRBD1 aligns across 8 bases. Germline lookup yields CDR1 MNHNY and CDR2 SVGAGI (reference sequence). Germline trimming cut 5 bases from V and 3 bases from J; bases unmatched to any gene: 12. The CDR3 has 17 residues. This CDR3 is CASSAPTLTGDNQPQHF. Written as DNA, the CDR3 is TGTGCCAGCAGTGCTCCCACTCTGACAGGGGACAATCAGCCCCAGCATTTT.

J is TRBJ1-5 and V is TRBV21-1. TRBV21-1 is a pseudogene segment. The CDR3 is 18 residues long. The CDR3 nucleotides read TGTGCCAGCAGCAAAGTTTTTAATAGGTGGGGTAGCAATCAGCCCCAGCATTTT. It codes for CASSKVFNRWGSNQPQHF.

Remarks on this clonotype: This may be a read error: a much more frequent sequence differs by one nucleotide. This chain links TRBV12-5 with TRBJ2-1, with 7 bases that match TRBD2. The CDR3 spans 14 residues. CDR1 is LGHNT, CDR2 FRNRAP, per germline. CDR3 region: CASGGEGSYNEQLF. The DNA for the CDR3 is TGTGCTAGTGGTGGGGAGGGATCCTACAATGAGCAGCTCTTC.

As concerns this clonotype: A junction end diverges from the germline sequence, so it may reflect a read error. The chain employs TRBV5-4 and TRBJ2-1; 11 nucleotides line up with TRBD2. CDR1 SGHNT and CDR2 YYREEE come from the germline V gene (reference sequence). CDR3 length equals 15 residues. This CDR3 reads CTSSLKLAGVDEQFF. CDR3 sequence (DNA): TGTACCAGCAGCTTAAAACTAGCGGGAGTGGATGAGCAGTTCTTC.

V usage is TRBV5-6 and J usage is TRBJ1-3; D ambiguous. Germline values: CDR1 SGHDT, CDR2 YYEEEE. V gave up 3 bases and J gave up 4 bases, with 14 bases separating them. The CDR3 sequence is 15 residues long. CDR3 DNA: TGTGCCAGCAGCTCCAGGAGAGCAGGAGGAAACACCATATATTTT. Its protein is CASSSRRAGGNTIYF. Filled out from reference TRBV5-6 and TRBJ1-3, the complete variable domain reads DAGVTQSPTHLIKTRGQQVTLRCSPKSGHDTVSWYQQALGQGPQFIFQYYEEEERQRGNFPDRFSGHQFPNYSSELNVNALLLGDSALYLCASSSRRAGGNTIYFGEGSWLTVV.

As regards this clonotype: A junction boundary mismatches the germline segment, possibly from a read error. This rearrangement joins TRBV28 to TRBJ1-5, with 10 bases fitting TRBD1. The V gene's germline CDR1 is MDHEN and CDR2 SYDVKM. The CDR3 covers 14 residues. The CDR3 loop reads CATRGTGVNQPQQF. Here the CDR3 DNA reads TGTGCCACCCGGGGGACAGGGGTAAATCAGCCCCAGCAATTT.

This clonotype was observed at least ten times. The chain joins TRBV7-8 to TRBJ2-1; 12 bases match TRBD2. J gave up 7 bases and V 6 bases, and 7 bases lay outside the gene matches. CDR3 length: 15 residues. Per germline, CDR1 SGHVS and CDR2 FQNEAQ. In nucleotides, the CDR3 is TGTGCCAGCAGGCCTCTAGCGGGAGGGAGGAATGAGCAGTTCTTC. Translating gives CASRPLAGGRNEQFF.

Comment on this clonotype: Here the CDR3 omits its conserved ending phenylalanine or tryptophan, so a read error is the likely source. The chain has TRBV30 and TRBJ2-1; D gene uncertain. Germline V CDR1 and CDR2: GTSNPN, SVGIG (reference sequence). This CDR3 is 15 amino acids long. V was cut by 0 bases and J by 8 bases, with 17 bases left in between. CDR3 bases: TGTGCCTGGAGTGTAGCCGGAGTCGGGTGGTATGAGCAGTTCCTC. Protein sequence: CAWSVAGVGWYEQFL.

Regarding this clonotype: A much larger clone lies a single base off, so this may be a read error. The DNA is omitted, as the CDR3 cannot be located on it reliably, and the CDR3 follows TCRdb's listing. The rearrangement joins TRBV5-1 to TRBJ2-1; the D call TRBD2 from the table was never checked on the DNA. In germline, CDR1 is SGHRS, CDR2 YFSETQ. The CDR3 extends over 16 residues, inclusive of both ends. CDR3: CASSLVAGGSYNERFF.

The sample holds many counts of this clonotype. The chain combines TRBV29-1 with TRBJ2-1; no clear D gene. This CDR3 has 11 amino acids. V dropped 0 bases and J dropped 12 bases, with 9 bases sitting between them. Germline V gene lookup returns CDR1 SQVTM and CDR2 ANQGSEA. The CDR3 nucleotides read TGCAGCGTTGAAGAACCCAGCGCGCAGTTCTTC. This sequence encodes CSVEEPSAQFF.